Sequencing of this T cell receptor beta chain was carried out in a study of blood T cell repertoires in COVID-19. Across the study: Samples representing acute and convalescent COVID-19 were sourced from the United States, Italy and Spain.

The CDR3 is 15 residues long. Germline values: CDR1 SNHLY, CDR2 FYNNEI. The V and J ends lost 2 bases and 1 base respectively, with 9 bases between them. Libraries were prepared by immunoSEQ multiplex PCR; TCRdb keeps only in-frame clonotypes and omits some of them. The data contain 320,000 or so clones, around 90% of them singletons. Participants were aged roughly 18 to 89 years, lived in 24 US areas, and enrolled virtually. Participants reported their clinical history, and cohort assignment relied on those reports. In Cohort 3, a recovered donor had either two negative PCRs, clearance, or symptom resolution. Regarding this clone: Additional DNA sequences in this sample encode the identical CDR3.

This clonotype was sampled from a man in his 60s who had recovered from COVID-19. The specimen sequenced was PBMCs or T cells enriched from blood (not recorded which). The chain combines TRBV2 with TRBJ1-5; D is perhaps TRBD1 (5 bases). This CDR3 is CASSEQGLSNQPQHF. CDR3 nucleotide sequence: TGTGCCAGCAGTGAACAGGGCTTGAGCAATCAGCCCCAGCATTTT.